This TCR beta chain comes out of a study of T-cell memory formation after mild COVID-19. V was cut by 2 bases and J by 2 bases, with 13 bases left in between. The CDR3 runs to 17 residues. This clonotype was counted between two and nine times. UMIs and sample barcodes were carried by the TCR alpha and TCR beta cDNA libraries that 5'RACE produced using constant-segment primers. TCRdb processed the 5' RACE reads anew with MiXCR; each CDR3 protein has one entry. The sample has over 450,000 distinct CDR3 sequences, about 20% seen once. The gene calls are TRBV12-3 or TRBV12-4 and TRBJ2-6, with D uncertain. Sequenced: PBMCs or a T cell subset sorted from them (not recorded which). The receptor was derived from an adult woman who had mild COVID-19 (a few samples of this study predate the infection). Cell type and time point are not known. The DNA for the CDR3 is TGTGCCAGCAGTTTAACCCCAGGTGCGACTGGGGCCAACGTCCTGACTTTC. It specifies CASSLTPGATGANVLTF.